A single sample gave rise to the 13 T cell receptor beta chains below, sequenced in a study of blood T cell repertoires in COVID-19. Sequenced by immunoSEQ multiplex PCR; TCRdb stores in-frame clones only, minus some. The sample includes 300,000 to 500,000 clones, 85% to 90% of them seen just once. Sequencing was done on a sample of PBMCs or T cells enriched from blood (not recorded which). These receptors were taken from a woman younger than 45 with acute COVID-19.

The chain recombines TRBV3-1 (or the pseudogene TRBV3-2) with TRBJ1-2, with 11 positions matching TRBD1. Trimming removed 4 bases from V and 7 bases from J; junction bases left unmatched: 17. CDR3 size: 18 residues. In germline, CDR1 is LGHDT, CDR2 YNNKEL (reference sequence). The CDR3 loop reads CASSPNPGRDRGGFGYTF. The CDR3 nucleotides are TGTGCCAGCAGCCCCAATCCGGGCCGGGACAGGGGGGGCTTTGGCTACACCTTC.

The rearrangement links TRBV6-2 or TRBV6-3 to TRBJ1-1, with no clear D. The CDR3 is 12 residues long. Per the germline V gene, CDR1 is MNHEY and CDR2 is SVGEGT. The V gene lost 6 bases and the J gene lost 7 bases, with 12 bases spanning the gap. The CDR3 DNA follows: TGTGCCAGCAGCCACGACTTCGGTGAAGCTTTCTTT. This sequence encodes CASSHDFGEAFF.

The chain employs TRBV7-9 and TRBJ1-1; unclear D gene. Germline CDR1 and CDR2: SEHNR and FQNEAQ (reference sequence). V lost 5 bases, J lost 3 bases, and 13 bases lay in between. The CDR3 is 14 residues long. CDR3 sequence: CASSADLVYTEAFF. The CDR3 nucleotides read TGTGCCAGCAGCGCCGACTTAGTGTACACTGAAGCTTTCTTT.

This clone was found once. This chain joins TRBV5-8 and TRBJ1-3; no clear D gene. The CDR3 runs 14 residues. V dropped 4 bases and J dropped 4 bases, with 12 bases sitting between them. Germline lookup yields CDR1 SGHTS and CDR2 YDEGEE. DNA of the CDR3: TGTGCCAGCAGCCGTGCAGGATTAGGAAACACCATATATTTT. Encoded protein: CASSRAGLGNTIYF.

The V and J genes are TRBV29-1 and TRBJ2-7, with 7 nucleotides matching TRBD1. V lost 7 bases and J lost 2; bases outside the gene matches: 14. This CDR3 spans 15 amino acids. CDR1 is SQVTM, CDR2 ANQGSEA, per germline. The CDR3 reads CSAVKGWQGAYEQYF. As DNA, the CDR3 is TGCAGCGCCGTAAAGGGGTGGCAGGGGGCCTACGAGCAGTACTTC.

The V gene is TRBV5-5, the J gene TRBJ1-1; D gene uncertain. CDR3 length equals 13 residues. Trimming took off 4 bases at V and 7 bases at J, with 14 bases between the two ends. Germline-derived CDR1 and CDR2 are SGHKS and YYEKEE (reference sequence). In DNA form, the CDR3 reads TGTGCCAGCAGCCTGGGTGGGCCTATTGAAGCTTTCTTT. Its translation is CASSLGGPIEAFF.

The CDR3 nucleotides read TGTGCCAGCAGCCCCGGGGGGATACATCAAGAGACCCAGTACTTC. Protein sequence: CASSPGGIHQETQYF. V and J are TRBV28 and TRBJ2-5; TRBD2 aligns across 7 bases. Germline-derived CDR1 and CDR2 are MDHEN and SYDVKM. This CDR3 contains 15 residues. J lost 2 bases, V lost 6 bases, and 9 bases had no gene match.

The rearrangement uses TRBV12-3 or TRBV12-4 and TRBJ1-2; 10 bases match TRBD1. Trimming cost V 7 bases and J 6 bases; bases outside gene matches: 5. This CDR3 spans 13 amino acids. CDR3 loop: CASTVTGGHGYTF. The DNA of the CDR3 is TGTGCCAGCACCGTGACAGGGGGCCATGGCTACACCTTC.

V and J are TRBV28 and TRBJ1-5; 7 nucleotides agree with TRBD1. The V gene's germline CDR1 is MDHEN and CDR2 SYDVKM. The V gene end was trimmed by 5 bases and the J gene end by 7 bases; junction bases not matched to a gene: 5. The CDR3 contains 13 residues. The CDR3 DNA follows: TGTGCCAGCAGTCGACAGGGCGTACAGCCCCAGCATTTT. It encodes CASSRQGVQPQHF.

The chain uses TRBV5-1 and TRBJ2-1; TRBD1 aligns across 8 bases. The CDR3 is 16 amino acids. Germline CDR1 and CDR2: SGHRS and YFSETQ. The trim removed 1 base at V and 6 bases at J, leaving 9 bases unmatched. The CDR3 nucleotides read TGCGCCAGCAGCTTGATTCCACAGGGGGTTGGCAATGAGCAGTTCTTC. Translated: CASSLIPQGVGNEQFF. The complete variable domain, with remaining parts taken from reference TRBV5-1 and TRBJ2-1, reads KAGVTQTPRYLIKTRGQQVTLSCSPISGHRSVSWYQQTPGQGLQFLFEYFSETQRNKGNFPGRFSGRQFSNSRSEMNVSTLELGDSALYLCASSLIPQGVGNEQFFGPGTRLTVL.

This chain links TRBV14 with TRBJ1-1, with D possibly being TRBD1 (6 bases). V dropped 1 base and J dropped 3 bases, with 9 bases sitting between them. The CDR3 runs to 14 residues. CDR1 and CDR2 (germline): SGHDN, FVKESK. This CDR3 reads CASSQAAGDTEAFF. The CDR3 region has the DNA TGTGCCAGCAGCCAAGCGGCAGGGGACACTGAAGCTTTCTTT.

A single count supports this clone. J is TRBJ2-3 and V is TRBV12-5; TRBD1 matches 11 bases. Germline lookup yields CDR1 LGHNT and CDR2 FRNRAP. V lost 5 bases, J lost 4 bases, and 8 bases stayed unmatched. The length of the CDR3 is 16 residues. CDR3 residues: CASGAGTGGRPDTQYF. Here the CDR3 DNA reads TGTGCTAGTGGTGCTGGGACAGGGGGTCGTCCAGATACGCAGTATTTT.

The genes are TRBV6-4 and TRBJ2-1; 8 bases agree with TRBD1. This CDR3 contains 15 residues. Germline V gene data show CDR1 as MRHNA and CDR2 as SNTAGT. J lost 2 bases, V lost 6 bases, and 6 bases had no gene match. CDR3 protein: CASSRGPVTYNEQFF. CDR3 nucleotide sequence: TGTGCCAGCAGCAGGGGGCCCGTCACCTACAATGAGCAGTTCTTC.